These 16 T cell receptor beta chains came from one sample sequenced in a study of blood T cell repertoires in COVID-19. Only in-frame clones appear in the TCRdb table, and some are missing; sequencing was by immunoSEQ multiplex PCR. The table shows 250,000 or so clones, with over 75% occurring only once. Material: PBMCs or T cells enriched from blood (not recorded which). All receptors come from a woman under 40 who had been exposed to COVID-19.

The chain links TRBV12-3 or TRBV12-4 to TRBJ2-5; 8 nucleotides agree with TRBD1. CDR3 size: 13 residues. With 6 bases clipped from V and 5 bases from J, the junction kept 5 bases outside the gene matches. Here the CDR3 reads CASSQDRVETQYF. CDR3 DNA sequence: TGTGCCAGCAGCCAGGACAGGGTGGAGACCCAGTACTTC.

Comment on this clone: In the same sample, other DNA sequences code for this CDR3. The CDR3 DNA reads TGTGCCAGCAGCTTTACGGGGCAAGAGACCCAGTACTTC. Amino acids: CASSFTGQETQYF. The J gene is TRBJ2-5, the V gene TRBV7-2; possible D gene TRBD2, 5 bases. This CDR3 region has 13 residues. Germline loops: CDR1 SGHTA, CDR2 FQGNSA. Trimming removed 3 bases at V and 2 bases at J, with 7 bases between.

V usage is TRBV5-1 and J usage is TRBJ1-1, with TRBD1 as a possible D gene (5 bases). CDR1 is SGHRS, CDR2 YFSETQ, per germline. The CDR3 has 15 residues. The V gene lost 1 base and the J gene lost 1 base, with 11 bases spanning the gap. CDR3 nucleotides: TGCGCCAGCAGCTTGAGGAACAGGCCGAACACTGAAGCTTTCTTT. Encoded protein: CASSLRNRPNTEAFF. Variable domain in full (rest from reference TRBV5-1 and TRBJ1-1): KAGVTQTPRYLIKTRGQQVTLSCSPISGHRSVSWYQQTPGQGLQFLFEYFSETQRNKGNFPGRFSGRQFSNSRSEMNVSTLELGDSALYLCASSLRNRPNTEAFFGQGTRLTVV.

There are many counts of this clone. The chain has TRBV7-9 and TRBJ1-2; TRBD1 might be the D (6 bases). V shed 2 bases and J shed 3 bases, with 16 bases lying between them. The germline CDR1 and CDR2 sequences are SEHNR and FQNEAQ (reference sequence). The length of the CDR3 is 16 residues. The CDR3: CASSLSVQGPDYGYTF. CDR3 DNA sequence: TGTGCCAGCAGCTTAAGTGTGCAGGGGCCGGACTATGGCTACACCTTC.

The chain has TRBV4-1 and TRBJ1-5; 9 nucleotides agree with TRBD1. Germline CDR1 MGHRA, CDR2 YSYEKL. J was trimmed by 6 bases and V by 2 bases; bases with no gene match: 8. The CDR3 consists of 16 residues. The CDR3: CASSQSGTGIGQPQHF. DNA of the CDR3: TGCGCCAGCAGCCAATCCGGGACAGGGATTGGTCAGCCCCAGCATTTT.

CDR3 in amino acids: CATSRASQKDYNEQFF. For the CDR3, the DNA is TGTGCCACCAGCAGAGCGTCACAGAAAGACTACAATGAGCAGTTCTTC. This chain uses TRBV15 with TRBJ2-1; no definite D call. This CDR3 comprises 16 residues. The V gene's germline CDR1 is LNHNV and CDR2 YYDKDF (reference sequence). With 1 base removed from V and 3 bases from J, the gap between germline ends came to 13 bases.

CDR3 DNA sequence: TGTGCCAGCAGCCAAGATGAGGACTTCACAGATACGCAGTATTTT. Its protein product is CASSQDEDFTDTQYF. This sequence joins TRBV3-1 (or the pseudogene TRBV3-2) and TRBJ2-3; D possibly corresponds to TRBD2 (5 bases). The V end lost 0 bases, the J end lost 2 bases, and 9 bases lay between the germline ends. The CDR3 has 15 amino acids. The germline V gene has CDR1 LGHDT and CDR2 YNNKEL (reference sequence).

As to this clone: Distinct nucleotide sequences in the sample also encode this CDR3. This chain links TRBV9 with TRBJ1-3; D ambiguous. From germline, CDR1 is SGDLS and CDR2 YYNGEE. The V and J ends lost 0 bases and 2 bases respectively, with 6 bases between them. The CDR3 consists of 14 residues. The CDR3 here is CASSVGGAGNTIYF. CDR3 nucleotides: TGTGCCAGCAGCGTAGGCGGGGCTGGAAACACCATATATTTT.

This clone was observed many times. The genes are TRBV6-5 and TRBJ2-7; D remains unclear. The CDR3 sequence is 12 residues long. The V end was cut by 6 bases, the J end by 3 bases, with 9 bases between. The germline gives CDR1 MNHEY, CDR2 SVGAGI. CDR3 protein: CASRVARYEQYF. CDR3 in DNA: TGTGCCAGCAGGGTAGCCCGCTACGAGCAGTACTTC.

The chain employs TRBV19 and TRBJ1-1; 9 bases are shared with TRBD1. Per germline, CDR1 LNHDA and CDR2 SQIVND (reference sequence). The CDR3 has 16 amino acids. The trim removed 3 bases at V and 3 bases at J, leaving 8 bases unmatched. CDR3 loop: CASSIFGTGRDTEAFF. The CDR3 DNA follows: TGTGCCAGTAGTATTTTTGGGACAGGGAGGGACACTGAAGCTTTCTTT.

The rearrangement joins TRBV7-9 to TRBJ2-7, with 15 bases identical to TRBD2. After removal of 5 bases from V and 4 bases from J, the junction contained 3 bases not matched to a gene. The CDR3 runs to 15 residues. The germline V gene encodes CDR1 SEHNR and CDR2 FQNEAQ (reference sequence). The CDR3 nucleotides read TGTGCCAGCAGCCGAGGACTAGCGGGAGGGTACGAGCAGTACTTC. Translated, it gives CASSRGLAGGYEQYF.

This chain links TRBV9 with TRBJ2-2; TRBD2 aligns across 14 bases. V lost 4 bases, J lost 5 bases, and 7 bases stayed unmatched. From germline, CDR1 is SGDLS and CDR2 YYNGEE. This CDR3 is built from 17 residues. The CDR3 DNA is TGTGCCAGCAGCTCCAGACTAGCGGGAGGGTCAACCGGGGAGCTGTTTTTT. Its protein product is CASSSRLAGGSTGELFF.

The CDR3 here is CASSFQGTTEAFF. The CDR3, as DNA: TGTGCCAGCAGTTTCCAGGGTACCACTGAAGCTTTCTTT. This rearrangement joins TRBV6-5 to TRBJ1-1, with D possibly matching TRBD1 (5 bases). With 4 bases removed from V and 4 bases from J, the gap between germline ends came to 10 bases. Per germline, CDR1 MNHEY and CDR2 SVGAGI. The CDR3 is 13 amino acids.

V usage is TRBV28 and J usage is TRBJ2-7; 7 bases align to TRBD2. Looked up from germline, CDR1 is MDHEN and CDR2 is SYDVKM. This CDR3 spans 16 amino acids. V trimming: 1 base; J trimming: 5 bases; junction bases outside the gene matches: 11. The CDR3: CASSLYERGGFHEQYF. The CDR3 region has the DNA TGTGCCAGCAGTTTATATGAGCGGGGTGGATTCCACGAGCAGTACTTC.

The genes are TRBV30 and TRBJ1-2, with D unresolved. V gave up 0 bases and J gave up 0 bases, with 5 bases separating them. Germline V gene data show CDR1 as GTSNPN and CDR2 as SVGIG (reference sequence). The CDR3 is made up of 13 amino acids. The CDR3 loop reads CAWSVQPNYGYTF. Written as DNA, the CDR3 is TGTGCCTGGAGTGTACAGCCTAACTATGGCTACACCTTC.

The V gene is TRBV20-1, the J gene TRBJ1-3; D gene unclear. The CDR3 is 11 residues long. With 6 bases removed from V and 4 bases from J, the gap between germline ends came to 7 bases. In germline, CDR1 is DFQATT, CDR2 SNEGSKA (reference sequence). The chain's CDR3 is CSASMGNTIYF. The CDR3, as DNA: TGCAGTGCCTCTATGGGAAACACCATATATTTT.